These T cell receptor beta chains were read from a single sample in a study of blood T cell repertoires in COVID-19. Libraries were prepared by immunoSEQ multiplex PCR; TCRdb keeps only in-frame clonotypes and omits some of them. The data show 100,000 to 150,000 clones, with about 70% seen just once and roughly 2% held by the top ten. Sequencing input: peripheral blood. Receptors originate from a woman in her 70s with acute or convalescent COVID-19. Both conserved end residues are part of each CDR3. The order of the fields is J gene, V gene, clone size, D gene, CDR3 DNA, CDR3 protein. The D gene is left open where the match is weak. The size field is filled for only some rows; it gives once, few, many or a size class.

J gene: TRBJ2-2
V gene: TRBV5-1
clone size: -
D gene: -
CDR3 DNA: TGCGCCAGCAGGTCGGACTGGAACACCGGGGAGCTGTTTTTT
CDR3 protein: CASRSDWNTGELFF

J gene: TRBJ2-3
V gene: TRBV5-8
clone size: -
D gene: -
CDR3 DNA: TGTGCCAGCAGCTTGGGGGTCAGGCCAAGCACAGATACGCAGTATTTT
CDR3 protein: CASSLGVRPSTDTQYF

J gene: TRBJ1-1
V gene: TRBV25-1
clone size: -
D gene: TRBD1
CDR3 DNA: TGTGCCAGCAGTGATACAGGGGGCGGAATGAACACTGAAGCTTTCTTT
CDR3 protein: CASSDTGGGMNTEAFF

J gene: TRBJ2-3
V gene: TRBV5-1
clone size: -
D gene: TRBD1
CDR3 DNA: TGCGCCAGCAGCTTGGTCTCCAGGGGGCGCACCGATACGCAGTATTTT
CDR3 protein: CASSLVSRGRTDTQYF

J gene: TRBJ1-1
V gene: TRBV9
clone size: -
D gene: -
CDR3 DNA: TGTGCCAGCAGCGTCCAGGGGAACACTGAAGCTTTCTTT
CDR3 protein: CASSVQGNTEAFF

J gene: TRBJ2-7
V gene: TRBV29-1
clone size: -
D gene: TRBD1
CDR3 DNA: TGCAGCGTTATTCCAGGGGGCTACGAGCAGTACTTC
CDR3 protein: CSVIPGGYEQYF

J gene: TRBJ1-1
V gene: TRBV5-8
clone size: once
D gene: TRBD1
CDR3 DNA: TGTGCCAGCAGCTACGGCAGGGGGCGCGAGTCAGCTGTGAACACTGAAGCTTTCTTT
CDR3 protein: CASSYGRGRESAVNTEAFF

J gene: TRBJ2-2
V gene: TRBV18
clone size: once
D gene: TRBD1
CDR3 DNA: TGTGCCAGCTCATCATCTCGGACAGGTGCGAACACCGGGGAGCTGTTTTTT
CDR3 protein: CASSSSRTGANTGELFF

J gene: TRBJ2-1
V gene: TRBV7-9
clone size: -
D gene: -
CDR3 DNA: TGTGCCAGCAGCCGGCGGGGCTCCTACAATGAGCAGTTCTTC
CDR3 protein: CASSRRGSYNEQFF

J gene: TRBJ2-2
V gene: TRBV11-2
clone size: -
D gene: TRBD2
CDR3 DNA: TGTGCCAGCAGCTTACTAGCGGGAAACACCGGGGAGCTGTTTTTT
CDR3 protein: CASSLLAGNTGELFF

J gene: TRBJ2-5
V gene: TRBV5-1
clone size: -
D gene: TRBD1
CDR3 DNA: TGCGCCAGCAGCTCACAGGGGGCAGTCGGAGAGACCCAGTACTTC
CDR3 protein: CASSSQGAVGETQYF

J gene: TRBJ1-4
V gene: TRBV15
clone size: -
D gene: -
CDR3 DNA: TGTGCCACCAGCTTATCCGACAGTTTCGAAAAACTGTTTTTT
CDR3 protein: CATSLSDSFEKLFF

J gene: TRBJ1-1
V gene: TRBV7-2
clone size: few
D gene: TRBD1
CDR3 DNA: TGTGCCAGCAGCTTAGCATGGACAGGTATGAACACTGAAGCTTTCTTT
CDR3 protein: CASSLAWTGMNTEAFF

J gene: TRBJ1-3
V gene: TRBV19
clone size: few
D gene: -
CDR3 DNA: TGTGCCAGTAGTAAGACACCGAGCTCTGGAAACACCATATATTTT
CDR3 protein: CASSKTPSSGNTIYF

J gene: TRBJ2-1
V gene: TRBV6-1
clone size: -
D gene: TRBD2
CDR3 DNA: TGTGCCAGCAGTGAATCTAGCGGGGGGGGCGATGAGCAGTTCTTC
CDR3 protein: CASSESSGGGDEQFF

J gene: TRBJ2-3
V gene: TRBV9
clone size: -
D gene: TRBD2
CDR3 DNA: TGTGCCAGCAGCGTAGTTCCTAGCGGGAACACCCCCCAGGGTGCGCAGTATTTT
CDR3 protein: CASSVVPSGNTPQGAQYF

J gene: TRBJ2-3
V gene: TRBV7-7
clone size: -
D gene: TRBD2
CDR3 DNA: TGTGCCAGCAGCCCAGCGGGGTCAAGCACAGATACGCAGTATTTT
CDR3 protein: CASSPAGSSTDTQYF

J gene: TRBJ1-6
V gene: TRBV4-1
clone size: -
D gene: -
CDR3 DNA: TGCGCCAGCAGCCAATTTGGACAGTATAATTCACCCCTCCACTTT
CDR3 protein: CASSQFGQYNSPLHF

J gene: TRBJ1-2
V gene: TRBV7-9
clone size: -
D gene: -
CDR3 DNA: TGTGCCAGCAGCTTAACAGGGCAAGATGGCTACACCTTC
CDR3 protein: CASSLTGQDGYTF

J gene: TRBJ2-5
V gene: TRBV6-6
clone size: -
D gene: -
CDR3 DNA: TGTGCCAGCAAGAGAGAGACCCAGTACTTC
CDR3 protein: CASKRETQYF

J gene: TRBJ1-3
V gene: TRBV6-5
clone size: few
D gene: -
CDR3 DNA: TGTGCCAGCAGTTACTCTTCCCGGAGCTCTGGAAACACCATATATTTT
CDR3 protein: CASSYSSRSSGNTIYF

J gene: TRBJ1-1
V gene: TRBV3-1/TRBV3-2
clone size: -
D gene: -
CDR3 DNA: TGTGCCAGCAGCCAAGATGAGTCAGGGCCCACTGAAGCTTTCTTT
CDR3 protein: CASSQDESGPTEAFF

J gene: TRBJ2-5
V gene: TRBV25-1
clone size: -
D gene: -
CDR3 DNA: TGTGCCAGCAGGAATGTTGTCGGGGAGACCCAGTACTTC
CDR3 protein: CASRNVVGETQYF

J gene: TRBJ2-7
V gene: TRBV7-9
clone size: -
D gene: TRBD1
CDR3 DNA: TGTGCCAGCAGCGGAAGGACAGGGTACGAGCAGTACTTC
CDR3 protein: CASSGRTGYEQYF

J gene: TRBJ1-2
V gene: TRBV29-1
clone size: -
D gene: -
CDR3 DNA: TGCAGCGTTGAAGAAGCCCGCGCCTATGGCTACACCTTC
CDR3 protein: CSVEEARAYGYTF

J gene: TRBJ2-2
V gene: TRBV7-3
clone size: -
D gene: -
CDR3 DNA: TGTGCCAGCAGCTTAGGCTCCACCGGGGAGCTGTTTTTT
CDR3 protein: CASSLGSTGELFF

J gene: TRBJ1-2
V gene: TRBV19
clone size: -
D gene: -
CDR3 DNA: TGTGCCAGTAGTGACTGGGTCTATGGCTACACCTTC
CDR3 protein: CASSDWVYGYTF

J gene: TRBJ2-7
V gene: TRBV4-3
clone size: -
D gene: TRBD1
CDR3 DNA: TGCGCCTCCCACCAACCCGATGGGGGGACAGGGGAGGGCGAGCAGTACTTC
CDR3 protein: CASHQPDGGTGEGEQYF

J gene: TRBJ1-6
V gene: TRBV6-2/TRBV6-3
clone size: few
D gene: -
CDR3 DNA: TGTGCCAGCACCCCCAGGTTTAATTCACCCCTCCACTTT
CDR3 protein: CASTPRFNSPLHF

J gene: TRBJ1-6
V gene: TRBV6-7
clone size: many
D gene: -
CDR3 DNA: TGTGCCAGCAGGCCATTACAGGAACATAATTCACCCCTCCACTTT
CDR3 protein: CASRPLQEHNSPLHF

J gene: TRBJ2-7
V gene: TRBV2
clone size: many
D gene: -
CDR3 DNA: TGTGCCAGCAGTGAAGCAGGTTGGCAGGGTATCGACGAGCAGTACTTC
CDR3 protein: CASSEAGWQGIDEQYF

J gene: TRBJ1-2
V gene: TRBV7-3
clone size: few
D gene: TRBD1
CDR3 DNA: TGTGCCAGCAGCTTATTGGGGACAGAGGATGGCTACACCTTC
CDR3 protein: CASSLLGTEDGYTF

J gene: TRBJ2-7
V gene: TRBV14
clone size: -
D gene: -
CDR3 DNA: TGTGCCAGCAGCCCCAGGTCGCCCCCCTACGAGCAGTACTTC
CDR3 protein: CASSPRSPPYEQYF